These T cell receptor beta chains were read from a single sample in a study of cytomegalovirus exposure and HLA in healthy donors. The data were produced by immunoSEQ multiplex PCR, yet TCRdb's version contains in-frame clones alone and is incomplete. The sample contains about 160,000 clones, about 86% of which appear only once. Sequenced: PBMCs. These receptors were collected from a young woman in good health and CMV-seronegative. Each CDR3 is given with its conserved first and last residue. The D gene is left open where the match is weak. A clone size is listed for some rows: how often the clone was seen (once, few, many), or a class if it is expanded.

TRBV11-2	.	.	TRBJ1-5	CASSLTNYQPQHF	TGTGCCAGCAGCTTAACGAACTATCAGCCCCAGCATTTT
TRBV7-8	TRBD1	.	TRBJ1-1	CASSLDRGTEAFF	TGTGCCAGCAGCTTGGACAGGGGGACTGAAGCTTTCTTT
TRBV19	TRBD2	.	TRBJ2-1	CASSLTIRGSYNEQFF	TGTGCCAGTAGCCTAACAATTCGCGGGAGTTACAATGAGCAGTTCTTC
TRBV4-1	.	.	TRBJ1-1	CASSGTLDSLEAFF	TGCGCCAGCAGCGGAACGTTGGACAGCCTTGAAGCTTTCTTT
TRBV7-9	.	.	TRBJ2-7	CASSPRDPLSEQYF	TGTGCCAGCAGCCCACGGGACCCGCTCTCCGAGCAGTACTTC
TRBV13	.	.	TRBJ1-6	CASSLGVTNSPLHF	TGTGCCAGCAGCTTAGGCGTCACTAATTCACCCCTCCACTTT
TRBV29-1	TRBD2	.	TRBJ2-4	CSVEDSTSGDRDIQYF	TGCAGCGTTGAAGATTCGACTAGCGGGGACAGGGACATTCAGTACTTC
TRBV12-5	.	.	TRBJ2-1	CASGLGPRAGEEQFF	TGTGCTAGTGGTTTGGGCCCCAGGGCGGGTGAGGAGCAGTTCTTC
TRBV11-2	TRBD2	.	TRBJ2-1	CASSPRGAGGPNEQFF	TGTGCCAGCAGCCCCCGAGGGGCGGGGGGGCCTAATGAGCAGTTCTTC
TRBV4-2	TRBD1	once	TRBJ2-1	CASSQEVYKGQGANEQFF	TGTGCCAGCAGCCAAGAAGTTTATAAGGGACAGGGGGCAAATGAGCAGTTCTTC
TRBV9	.	.	TRBJ1-1	CASSVRDNTEAFF	TGTGCCAGCAGCGTTAGGGACAACACTGAAGCTTTCTTT
TRBV7-2	TRBD2	.	TRBJ2-1	CASSSQAGVGYNEQFF	TGTGCCAGCAGCTCCCAAGCGGGAGTGGGCTACAATGAGCAGTTCTTC
TRBV28	.	once	TRBJ1-4	CASRSLSEANEKLFF	TGTGCCAGCAGATCCCTTTCGGAGGCTAATGAAAAACTGTTTTTT
TRBV7-9	TRBD1	.	TRBJ2-1	CASSYSDRGFNEQFF	TGTGCCAGCAGCTATTCAGACAGGGGGTTCAATGAGCAGTTCTTC
TRBV11-1	.	.	TRBJ1-1	CASSLGSGTEAFF	TGTGCCAGCAGCTTAGGTTCGGGAACTGAAGCTTTCTTT
TRBV6-5	.	.	TRBJ1-5	CASSWRRNQPQHF	TGTGCCAGCAGTTGGAGGCGCAATCAGCCCCAGCATTTT
TRBV2	.	.	TRBJ2-7	CASSELPGNYEQYF	TGTGCCAGCAGTGAACTCCCCGGGAATTACGAGCAGTACTTC
TRBV5-1	TRBD2	.	TRBJ2-1	CASSSGLAGGSEQFF	TGCGCCAGCAGCTCGGGACTAGCGGGAGGAAGTGAGCAGTTCTTC
TRBV20-1	.	.	TRBJ2-7	CSARSGGGQYF	TGCAGTGCTAGATCCGGGGGCGGGCAGTACTTC
TRBV30	.	.	TRBJ1-1	CALLMGSPEAFF	TGTGCCTTATTAATGGGGAGCCCTGAAGCTTTCTTT
TRBV5-5	.	.	TRBJ1-1	CASSLGTKLFTITEAFF	TGTGCCAGCAGCTTGGGGACGAAGCTTTTTACTATCACTGAAGCTTTCTTT
TRBV7-7	.	.	TRBJ2-2	CASSLAVGLHTGELFF	TGTGCCAGCAGCTTAGCGGTGGGGTTGCACACCGGGGAGCTGTTTTTT
TRBV6-1	TRBD2	.	TRBJ2-1	CASSDYGTSGINEQFF	TGTGCCAGCAGTGACTATGGGACTAGCGGGATCAATGAGCAGTTCTTC
TRBV10-3	TRBD1	.	TRBJ1-2	CAISGGTVVEFGYGYTF	TGTGCCATCAGTGGTGGGACAGTGGTGGAATTCGGATATGGCTACACCTTC
TRBV19	.	.	TRBJ2-1	CASSIGGGPYNEQFF	TGTGCCAGTAGTATAGGGGGGGGCCCTTACAATGAGCAGTTCTTC
TRBV7-2	TRBD2	.	TRBJ2-7	CASSLAPGLAGDMQYF	TGTGCCAGCAGCTTAGCCCCCGGGTTAGCGGGAGACATGCAGTACTTC
TRBV6-6	TRBD2	.	TRBJ2-5	CVSSGTLAGRETQYF	TGTGTCAGCAGTGGTACACTAGCGGGGCGAGAGACCCAGTACTTC
TRBV30	.	.	TRBJ1-5	CAWSGGYNQPQHF	TGTGCCTGGAGTGGGGGGTACAATCAGCCCCAGCATTTT
TRBV19	TRBD1	.	TRBJ1-2	CASSFTGTGIDGYTF	TGTGCCAGTAGCTTTACCGGGACAGGGATAGACGGCTACACCTTC
TRBV28	.	.	TRBJ2-7	CASTSAGEHEQYF	TGTGCCAGCACATCGGCAGGGGAGCACGAGCAGTACTTC
TRBV28	TRBD2	.	TRBJ2-5	CASMLAGAQSETQYF	TGTGCCAGCATGCTGGCGGGAGCCCAGTCAGAGACCCAGTACTTC
TRBV29-1	.	.	TRBJ2-1	CSGGGSSYNEQFF	TGCAGCGGTGGGGGGAGCTCCTACAATGAGCAGTTCTTC
TRBV4-2	TRBD2	.	TRBJ2-3	CASSPLAGSKDATDTQYF	TGTGCCAGCAGCCCGCTAGCGGGGTCTAAGGATGCAACAGATACGCAGTATTTT
TRBV19	TRBD1	.	TRBJ2-7	CASSIGGRGSYEQYF	TGTGCCAGTAGTATAGGGGGCAGGGGGAGCTACGAGCAGTACTTC